These T cell receptor beta chains were read from a single sample in a study of blood T cell repertoires in COVID-19. TCRdb keeps only in-frame clones here, not all; method: immunoSEQ multiplex PCR. The sample consists of roughly 240,000 clones, 83% of them appearing once. Sequenced: PBMCs or T cells enriched from blood (not recorded which). These receptors were obtained from a woman between 35 and 50 years old who had been exposed to COVID-19. Each CDR3 is given with its conserved first and last residue. Each record gives: D gene, clone size, V gene, J gene, CDR3 protein, CDR3 DNA. A D gene is named only where the DNA matches it firmly. A row's size may be missing; if present it is once, few, many or a size class.

NA	NA	TRBV25-1	TRBJ2-5	CASSFIQGFAETQYF	TGTGCCAGCAGTTTCATCCAGGGATTCGCAGAGACCCAGTACTTC
TRBD1	NA	TRBV19	TRBJ2-4	CASSIRGRGNIQYF	TGTGCCAGTAGTATCAGGGGGCGAGGTAACATTCAGTACTTC
TRBD1	NA	TRBV10-3	TRBJ1-2	CAIRSPGTGARGYTF	TGTGCCATCAGGAGTCCCGGGACAGGGGCGCGTGGCTACACCTTC
TRBD1	once	TRBV5-1	TRBJ1-6	CASSSAGGHSPLHF	TGCGCCAGCAGCTCCGCAGGGGGGCATTCACCCCTCCACTTT
TRBD2	NA	TRBV2	TRBJ2-5	CASSLGRGGRETQYF	TGTGCCAGCTCCCTAGGGCGGGGGGGGCGAGAGACCCAGTACTTC
NA	NA	TRBV6-2/TRBV6-3	TRBJ2-4	CASSYLRAGAKNIQYF	TGTGCCAGCAGTTACTTGAGGGCAGGAGCCAAAAACATTCAGTACTTC
TRBD1	NA	TRBV7-8	TRBJ1-5	CASSQNRGYQPQHF	TGTGCCAGCAGCCAAAACAGGGGTTATCAGCCCCAGCATTTT
TRBD1	once	TRBV5-6	TRBJ2-3	CASRHGTGADTQYF	TGTGCCAGCAGACATGGGACAGGGGCAGATACGCAGTATTTT
TRBD1	NA	TRBV28	TRBJ1-1	CASRRGQGAVEAFF	TGTGCCAGCAGACGCGGACAGGGGGCAGTTGAAGCTTTCTTT
TRBD1	NA	TRBV6-5	TRBJ1-2	CATNKGADGYTF	TGTGCCACTAACAAGGGGGCGGATGGCTACACCTTC
NA	few	TRBV19	TRBJ2-3	CASSTNPAGTQYF	TGTGCCAGTAGTACCAACCCCGCGGGTACGCAGTATTTT
TRBD1	once	TRBV6-2/TRBV6-3	TRBJ1-1	CASSYESGQLNTEAFF	TGTGCCAGCAGTTACGAATCGGGACAGTTGAACACTGAAGCTTTCTTT